This TCR beta chain was identified during a study of blood T cell repertoires in COVID-19. Study at large: Samples taken during acute and convalescent COVID-19 were collected in the United States, Italy and Spain. In each case, the material was cDNA or gDNA derived from T cells, B-cell-depleted T cells, or PBMCs.

CDR1 MNHEY and CDR2 SVGAGI come from the germline V gene. Trimming stripped 10 bases from V and 8 bases from J, with 14 bases between. The length of the CDR3 is 11 residues. Libraries were prepared by immunoSEQ multiplex PCR; TCRdb keeps only in-frame clonotypes and omits some of them. The sample lists hundreds of thousands of clones, roughly 85% occurring once. The sequenced material came from peripheral blood. The TCR was taken from a woman aged 18 to 35 who had recovered from COVID-19. The chain uses TRBV6-5 and TRBJ1-2; TRBD1 might be the D (5 bases). The CDR3 is CATAWGEGYTF. The DNA for the CDR3 is TGTGCCACCGCGTGGGGGGAGGGCTACACCTTC.